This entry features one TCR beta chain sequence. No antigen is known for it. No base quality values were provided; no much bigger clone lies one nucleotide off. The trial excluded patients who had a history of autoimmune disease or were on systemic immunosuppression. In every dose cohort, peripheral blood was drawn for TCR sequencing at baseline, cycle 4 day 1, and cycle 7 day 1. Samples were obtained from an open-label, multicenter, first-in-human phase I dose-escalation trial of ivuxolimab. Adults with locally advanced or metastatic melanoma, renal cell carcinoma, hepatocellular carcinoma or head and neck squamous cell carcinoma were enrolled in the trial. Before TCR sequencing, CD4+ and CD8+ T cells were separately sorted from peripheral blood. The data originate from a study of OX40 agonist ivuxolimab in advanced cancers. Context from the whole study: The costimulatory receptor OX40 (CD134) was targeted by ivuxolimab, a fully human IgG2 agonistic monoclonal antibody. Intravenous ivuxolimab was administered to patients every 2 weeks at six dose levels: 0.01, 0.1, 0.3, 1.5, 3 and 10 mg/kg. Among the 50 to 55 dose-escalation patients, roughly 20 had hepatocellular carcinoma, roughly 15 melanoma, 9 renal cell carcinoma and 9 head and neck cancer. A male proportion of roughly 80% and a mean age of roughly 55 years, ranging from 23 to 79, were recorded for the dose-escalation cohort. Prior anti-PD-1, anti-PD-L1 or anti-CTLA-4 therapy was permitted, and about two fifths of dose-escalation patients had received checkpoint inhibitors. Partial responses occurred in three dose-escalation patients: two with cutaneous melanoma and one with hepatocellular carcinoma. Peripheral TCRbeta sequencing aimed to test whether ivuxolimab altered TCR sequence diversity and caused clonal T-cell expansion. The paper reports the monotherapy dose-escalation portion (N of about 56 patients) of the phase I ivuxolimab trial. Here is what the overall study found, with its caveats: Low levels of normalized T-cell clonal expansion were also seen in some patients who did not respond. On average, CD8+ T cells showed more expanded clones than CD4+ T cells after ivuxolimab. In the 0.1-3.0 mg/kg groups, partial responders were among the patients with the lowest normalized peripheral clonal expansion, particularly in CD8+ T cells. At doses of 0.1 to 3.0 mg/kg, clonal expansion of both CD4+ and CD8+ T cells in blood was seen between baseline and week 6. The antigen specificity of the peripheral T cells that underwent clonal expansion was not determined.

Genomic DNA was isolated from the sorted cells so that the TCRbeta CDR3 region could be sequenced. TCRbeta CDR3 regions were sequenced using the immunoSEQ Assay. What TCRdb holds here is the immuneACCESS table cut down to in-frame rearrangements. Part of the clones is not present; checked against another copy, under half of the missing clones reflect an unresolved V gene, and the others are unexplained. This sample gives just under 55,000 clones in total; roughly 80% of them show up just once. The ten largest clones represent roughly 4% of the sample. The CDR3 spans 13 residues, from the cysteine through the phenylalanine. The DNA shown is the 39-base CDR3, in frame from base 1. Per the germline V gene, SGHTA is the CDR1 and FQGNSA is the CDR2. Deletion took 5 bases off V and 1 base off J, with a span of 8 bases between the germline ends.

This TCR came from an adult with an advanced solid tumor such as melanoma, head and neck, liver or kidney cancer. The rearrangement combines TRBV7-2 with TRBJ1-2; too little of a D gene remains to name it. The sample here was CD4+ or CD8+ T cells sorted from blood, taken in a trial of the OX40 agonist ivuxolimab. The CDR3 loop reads CASSATRNYGYTF. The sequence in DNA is TGTGCCAGCAGCGCCACACGTAACTATGGCTACACCTTC.